Below are 31 T cell receptor beta chains sequenced from a single sample in a study of T cells in Graves' hyperthyroidism and ophthalmopathy. Researchers took RNA transcripts and amplified the TCR beta CDR3 regions from them. A first-round RT-PCR of the TCR CDR3 used the HTBI primer set. TCRdb re-called the multiplex PCR reads through MiXCR, storing one row per CDR3 protein. The sample contains fewer than 400,000 distinct CDR3 sequences, around 15% of which appear only once. The specimen was blood. The receptors originated from a man between 50 and 59 years old with Graves' ophthalmopathy.

This clonotype occurred a few times. This chain connects TRBV2 to TRBJ2-6; 10 bases agree with TRBD1. The trim removed 11 bases at V and 0 bases at J, leaving 10 bases unmatched. The germline CDR1 and CDR2 sequences are SNHLY and FYNNEI. This CDR3 contains 17 residues. Here the CDR3 DNA reads TGTGCCGGCGTCCCGGGACAGGGGTTCTCTGGGGCCAACGTCCTGACTTTC. Amino acids: CAGVPGQGFSGANVLTF.

The chain uses TRBV24-1 and TRBJ2-3, with D possibly TRBD2 on 6 matching bases. Trimming removed 3 bases at V and 5 bases at J, with 17 bases between. CDR3 length: 16 residues. The germline V gene has CDR1 KGHDR and CDR2 SFDVKD. This CDR3 is CATSDPPGLGLDTQYF. CDR3 nucleotide sequence: TGTGCCACCAGTGATCCTCCAGGGCTGGGACTAGATACGCAGTATTTT.

This clonotype was counted many times. The chain combines TRBV7-2 with TRBJ2-5; TRBD1 or TRBD2 may be the D gene (6 bases each). V was pared by 4 bases and J by 5 bases, with 14 bases between. This CDR3 contains 14 residues. CDR1 SGHTA and CDR2 FQGNSA come from the germline V gene. The CDR3 sequence is CASSSARGVETQYF. CDR3 sequence (DNA): TGTGCCAGCAGCTCCGCGAGGGGGGTCGAGACCCAGTACTTC.

This clonotype has a count of ten or more. The chain has TRBV5-6 and TRBJ2-1; either TRBD1 or TRBD2 may supply D (6 bases each). The CDR3 length is 14 residues. Germline CDR1 reads SGHDT; CDR2 reads YYEEEE. V lost 4 bases and J lost 9, with 17 bases in between. The CDR3 bases are TGTGCCAGCAGCCCCTGGGGGGCGCGGAGTGAGCAGTTCTTC. This encodes CASSPWGARSEQFF.

The chain is built from TRBV28 and TRBJ2-2, with 8 nucleotides matching TRBD2. In germline, CDR1 is MDHEN, CDR2 SYDVKM. V gave up 5 bases and J gave up 5 bases; unmatched junction bases: 13. The CDR3 is 17 residues long. The CDR3 nucleotides read TGTGCCAGCAGTCTCATGGGTAGCGGGATAATTACCGGGGAGCTGTTTTTT. It is translated as CASSLMGSGIITGELFF.

Many counts were recorded for this clonotype. CDR3 loop: CASSRGGQLTDTQYF. The DNA for the CDR3 is TGTGCCAGCTCACGCGGGGGACAGCTCACAGATACGCAGTATTTT. The J gene is TRBJ2-3, the V gene TRBV18, with D perhaps matching TRBD1 or TRBD2 (7 bases each). Deletions cut 4 bases from V and 2 bases from J, with 13 bases between. CDR3 length: 15 amino acids. Germline lookup yields CDR1 KGHSH and CDR2 LQKENI. Using reference TRBV18 and TRBJ2-3 for the parts outside the CDR3, the full variable domain is NAGVMQNPRHLVRRRGQEARLRCSPMKGHSHVYWYRQLPEEGLKFMVYLQKENIIDESGMPKERFSAEFPKEGPSILRIQQVVRGDSAAYFCASSRGGQLTDTQYFGPGTRLTVL.

This clonotype was recorded many times. This rearrangement joins TRBV20-1 to TRBJ2-3, with 16 bases that match TRBD2. CDR3 length: 18 amino acids. The ends lost 1 base at V and 4 bases at J; junction bases unmatched: 8. Germline V gene sequence: CDR1 DFQATT, CDR2 SNEGSKA (reference sequence). The CDR3 coding sequence is TGCAGTGCTAGAGCTGGGACTAGCGGGAGGGTGAGCCCAGATACGCAGTATTTT. This encodes CSARAGTSGRVSPDTQYF.

This clonotype has a count of ten or more. The chain uses TRBV29-1 and TRBJ2-1, with TRBD1 matching over 7 bases. V lost 6 bases to trimming and J lost 6 bases; unmatched junction nucleotides: 11. The CDR3 has 14 residues. CDR1 is SQVTM, CDR2 ANQGSEA, per germline. CDR3 loop: CSVRHGTDANEQFF. In DNA, the CDR3 is TGCAGCGTCCGGCACGGGACAGATGCCAATGAGCAGTTCTTC.

This clonotype was seen more than once but under ten times. The V gene is TRBV5-1, the J gene TRBJ1-4; D unclear. The CDR3 is 14 residues long. With 4 bases removed from V and 2 bases from J, the gap between germline ends came to 9 bases. Germline V gene lookup returns CDR1 SGHRS and CDR2 YFSETQ. CDR3 bases: TGCGCCAGCAGCCGCGACAAGACTAATGAAAAACTGTTTTTT. It encodes CASSRDKTNEKLFF. Together with reference TRBV5-1 and TRBJ1-4, the CDR3 gives the full variable domain: KAGVTQTPRYLIKTRGQQVTLSCSPISGHRSVSWYQQTPGQGLQFLFEYFSETQRNKGNFPGRFSGRQFSNSRSEMNVSTLELGDSALYLCASSRDKTNEKLFFGSGTQLSVL.

The sample holds many counts of this clonotype. V is TRBV30 and J is TRBJ2-3, with 11 positions matching TRBD2. V shed 2 bases and J 1 base; nucleotides not matched to a gene: 5. CDR3 length: 16 amino acids. Germline CDR1 and CDR2: GTSNPN and SVGIG (reference sequence). CDR3 in DNA: TGTGCCTGGAGTATAGCGGGAGGGCCCCGCACAGATACGCAGTATTTT. Amino acids: CAWSIAGGPRTDTQYF.

This clonotype came up many times. V usage is TRBV20-1 and J usage is TRBJ2-7; D is uncertain. There are 12 residues in the CDR3. V lost 3 bases, J lost 0 bases, and 6 bases lay in between. Germline V gives CDR1 DFQATT, CDR2 SNEGSKA (reference sequence). CDR3 in DNA: TGCAGTGCTAGTGTGAGCTCCTACGAGCAGTACTTC. It encodes CSASVSSYEQYF.

The sample holds many counts of this clonotype. The chain uses TRBV7-8 and TRBJ2-7; TRBD2 agrees at 8 bases. Germline values: CDR1 SGHVS, CDR2 FQNEAQ. This CDR3 is built from 16 residues. Trimming took 1 base from V and 0 from J; bases not matched to a gene: 5. The CDR3 region is CASSLETSGASYEQYF. In DNA form, the CDR3 reads TGTGCCAGCAGCTTAGAAACTAGCGGTGCCTCCTACGAGCAGTACTTC.

This clonotype came up many times. The chain carries TRBV20-1 and TRBJ2-6; 13 bases map to TRBD2. The CDR3 sequence is 16 residues long. V gave up 5 bases and J gave up 6 bases; unmatched junction bases: 7. CDR1 is DFQATT, CDR2 SNEGSKA, per germline (reference sequence). The CDR3 DNA is TGCAGTGCTGCCCGGACTAGCGGGAGTGAGGCCAACGTCCTGACTTTC. Its translation: CSAARTSGSEANVLTF.

This clonotype was observed a few times. This may stem from a read error, because a much larger clone lies one nucleotide away. DNA of the CDR3: TGCAGTGCTAGAGTCCCCCCGGGGGAGACCCAGTACTTC. Protein sequence: CSARVPPGETQYF. This sequence joins TRBV20-1 and TRBJ2-5, with D maybe TRBD2 (5 bases). Trimming took off 1 base at V and 5 bases at J, with 11 bases between the two ends. This CDR3 is 13 amino acids long. Germline CDR1 and CDR2: DFQATT and SNEGSKA (reference sequence).

This clonotype has at least ten counts. The V gene is TRBV20-1, the J gene TRBJ2-1; the match to TRBD2 covers 11 bases. The trim removed 2 bases at V and 6 bases at J, leaving 6 bases unmatched. Per germline, CDR1 DFQATT and CDR2 SNEGSKA (reference sequence). The CDR3 runs 15 residues. The CDR3 sequence: CSARLGLAGGNEQFF. The CDR3 DNA follows: TGCAGTGCTAGATTAGGGCTAGCGGGAGGCAATGAGCAGTTCTTC.

This clonotype was observed at least ten times. This chain links TRBV7-2 with TRBJ2-1; D gene ambiguous. V lost 3 bases and J 3 bases, leaving 9 bases between the germline ends. CDR3 length: 14 residues. CDR1 and CDR2 (germline): SGHTA, FQGNSA. CDR3 sequence: CASSFSVGYNEQFF. CDR3 sequence (DNA): TGTGCCAGCAGCTTTTCTGTGGGCTACAATGAGCAGTTCTTC.

This clonotype was counted many times. The chain couples TRBV29-1 to TRBJ2-5; D might be TRBD2 (5 bases). Between the trimmed V and J ends, which lost 4 bases and 2 bases, there was a span of 14 bases. The CDR3 spans 14 residues. The germline gives CDR1 SQVTM, CDR2 ANQGSEA. CDR3: CSVGLATNQETQYF. The CDR3 bases are TGCAGCGTTGGATTAGCGACAAATCAAGAGACCCAGTACTTC.

This clonotype was seen more than once but under ten times. This chain joins TRBV19 and TRBJ2-1, with 12 positions matching TRBD2. V shed 7 bases, J shed 4 bases, and the junction held 5 bases outside the gene matches. The CDR3 has 15 residues. Germline values: CDR1 LNHDA, CDR2 SQIVND (reference sequence). The CDR3 nucleotides are TGTGCCAGTACCCCGCTAGCGGGAGGGTACAATGAGCAGTTCTTC. The encoded protein is CASTPLAGGYNEQFF.

The rearrangement uses TRBV29-1 and TRBJ2-7, with D possibly TRBD1 on 5 matching bases. Germline assignment: CDR1 SQVTM and CDR2 ANQGSEA. V was cut by 4 bases and J by 1 base, with 11 bases left in between. The CDR3 runs 13 residues. The CDR3 protein is CSVGQGRSYEQYF. As DNA, the CDR3 is TGCAGCGTTGGGCAGGGTAGATCCTACGAGCAGTACTTC.

This clonotype was seen a handful of times. CDR3 in amino acids: CASKAGGTDTQYF. The CDR3 region has the DNA TGCGCCAGCAAGGCGGGAGGCACAGATACGCAGTATTTT. The chain employs TRBV5-1 and TRBJ2-3, with TRBD2 matching over 7 bases. CDR1 and CDR2 from the germline V gene are SGHRS and YFSETQ. CDR3 length: 13 residues. Losses at the gene ends were 6 bases for V and 1 base for J; bases not matched to a gene: 2.

In its sample, this clonotype was seen a few times. This chain uses TRBV6-1 with TRBJ2-6; D remains unclear. Germline V gene sequence: CDR1 MNHNS, CDR2 SASEGT. The CDR3 extends over 13 amino acids. V lost 6 bases, J lost 3 bases, and 6 bases lay in between. The CDR3 loop reads CASSSIGANVLTF. The CDR3 DNA follows: TGTGCCAGCAGCTCAATTGGGGCCAACGTCCTGACTTTC.

This clonotype turned up a few times. This rearrangement joins TRBV5-1 to TRBJ2-2; D gene uncertain. Germline V gene data show CDR1 as SGHRS and CDR2 as YFSETQ. This CDR3 has 12 amino acids. V was pared by 5 bases and J by 5 bases, with 7 bases between. CDR3 bases: TGCGCCAGCAGATGGGGAACCGGGGAGCTGTTTTTT. This encodes CASRWGTGELFF.

A few counts support this clonotype. CDR3 residues: CASTTAGGNQPQHF. DNA of the CDR3: TGTGCCAGCACCACAGCCGGGGGTAACCAGCCCCAGCATTTT. The V call is TRBV6-1, the J call TRBJ1-5; D perhaps matches TRBD1 (5 bases). Looked up from germline, CDR1 is MNHNS and CDR2 is SASEGT. This CDR3 is built from 14 residues. V was pared by 7 bases and J by 7 bases, with 17 bases between.

As to this clonotype: This CDR3 fails to terminate in the conserved phenylalanine or tryptophan, so it likely reflects a read error. The DNA is left out, because the CDR3 cannot be placed on it with certainty; the CDR3 is given as TCRdb lists it. The rearrangement links TRBV30 to TRBJ1-1; TRBD1, the table's D call, was not compared with the DNA. The germline CDR1 and CDR2 sequences are GTSNPN and SVGIG (reference sequence). Ends included, the CDR3 has 13 residues. CDR3 protein: CAWQRQLNTEALL.

This clonotype has a count of ten or more. J is TRBJ2-3 and V is TRBV5-6, with 9 bases identical to TRBD2. Per the germline V gene, CDR1 is SGHDT and CDR2 is YYEEEE. V was pared by 5 bases and J by 4 bases, with 5 bases of the junction left unmatched. The CDR3 spans 14 residues. Here the CDR3 DNA reads TGTGCCAGCAGTAGCGGGAGCATTTCAGATACGCAGTATTTT. Its translation is CASSSGSISDTQYF.

The chain couples TRBV14 to TRBJ2-3; D remains unclear. V lost 4 bases and J 2 bases, leaving 7 bases between the germline ends. CDR1 is SGHDN and CDR2 is FVKESK in the germline V gene. The CDR3 contains 13 residues. The CDR3 DNA is TGTGCCAGCAGCCCTATAGACACAGATACGCAGTATTTT. Encoded protein: CASSPIDTDTQYF.

Regarding this clonotype: An end of the junction differs from the germline gene, which may be a read error. The rearrangement links TRBV28 to TRBJ2-3; D is unresolved. The CDR3 is 12 amino acids. The germline V gene has CDR1 MDHEN and CDR2 SYDVKM. CDR3 sequence (DNA): TGTGCCGGCAGTCCTTCAGCGGATACGCAGTATTTT. Translating gives CAGSPSADTQYF. Supplemented by reference TRBV28 and TRBJ2-3, the full variable domain reads DVKVTQSSRYLVKRTGEKVFLECVQDMDHENMFWYRQDPGLGLRLIYFSYDVKMKEKGDIPEGYSVSREKKERFSLILESASTNQTSMYLCAGSPSADTQYFGPGTRLTVL.

This clonotype was counted at least ten times. V gene TRBV6-1 combines with J gene TRBJ2-7; D ambiguous. V shed 1 base and J shed 3 bases, with 4 bases lying between them. CDR3 length equals 12 residues. Germline lookup yields CDR1 MNHNS and CDR2 SASEGT. The CDR3 DNA reads TGTGCCAGCAGTGAAGGAATCTACGAGCAGTACTTC. It yields the protein CASSEGIYEQYF.

There are a few counts of this clonotype. V usage is TRBV15 and J usage is TRBJ2-1; 9 bases line up with TRBD2. Germline CDR1 and CDR2: LNHNV and YYDKDF (reference sequence). J was trimmed by 3 bases and V by 5 bases; bases with no gene match: 8. The CDR3 sequence is 16 residues long. The CDR3 DNA reads TGTGCCACCAGCGGACAAAAACTAGCGGGCTACAATGAGCAGTTCTTC. Its protein is CATSGQKLAGYNEQFF.

The sample holds many counts of this clonotype. V gene TRBV3-1 combines with J gene TRBJ2-7; D remains ambiguous. Trimming pared 1 base from V and 0 bases from J, leaving 4 bases between. CDR3 length: 13 residues. Germline CDR1 is LGHDT and CDR2 is YNNKEL (reference sequence). The CDR3 DNA is TGTGCCAGCAGCCAAGTCCTCTCCTACGAGCAGTACTTC. Translation: CASSQVLSYEQYF.

The table lists this clonotype with many counts. The chain combines TRBV10-3 with TRBJ2-5, with D possibly matching TRBD2 (6 bases). The CDR3 consists of 14 residues. V gave up 2 bases and J gave up 5 bases, with 12 bases separating them. CDR1 ENHRY and CDR2 SYGVKD come from the germline V gene. The CDR3 loop reads CAISEGGSRETQYF. The CDR3 nucleotides read TGTGCCATCAGTGAGGGAGGGAGCAGGGAGACCCAGTACTTC.